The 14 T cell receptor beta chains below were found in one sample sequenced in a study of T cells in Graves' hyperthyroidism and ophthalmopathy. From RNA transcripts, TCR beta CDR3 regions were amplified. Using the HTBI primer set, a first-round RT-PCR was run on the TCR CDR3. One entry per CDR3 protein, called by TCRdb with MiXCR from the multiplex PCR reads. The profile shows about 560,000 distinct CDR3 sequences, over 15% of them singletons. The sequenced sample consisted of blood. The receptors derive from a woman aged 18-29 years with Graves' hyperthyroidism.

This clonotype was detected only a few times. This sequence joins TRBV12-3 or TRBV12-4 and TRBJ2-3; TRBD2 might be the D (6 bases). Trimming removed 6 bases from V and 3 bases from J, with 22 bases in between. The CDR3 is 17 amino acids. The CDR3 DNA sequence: TGTGCCAGCAGACTAGCTGGGGTCCGTGGGAGGACAGATACGCAGTATTTT. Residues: CASRLAGVRGRTDTQYF.

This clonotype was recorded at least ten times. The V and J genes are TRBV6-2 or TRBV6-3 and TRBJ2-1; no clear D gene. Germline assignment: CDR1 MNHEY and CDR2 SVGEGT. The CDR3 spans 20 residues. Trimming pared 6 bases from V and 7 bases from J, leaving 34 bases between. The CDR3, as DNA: TGTGCCAGCAGACCCCACTTTGGCGAACCCAAGAGCACCCCGGTGAATGAGCAGTTCTTC. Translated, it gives CASRPHFGEPKSTPVNEQFF.

The CDR3 spells CASSPPIRTDTQYF. CDR3 sequence (DNA): TGCGCCAGCAGCCCCCCTATCCGCACAGATACGCAGTATTTT. The chain combines TRBV4-1 with TRBJ2-3; D is unresolved. Per germline, CDR1 MGHRA and CDR2 YSYEKL. The CDR3 extends over 14 amino acids. V lost 4 bases, J lost 1 base, and 9 bases lay in between.

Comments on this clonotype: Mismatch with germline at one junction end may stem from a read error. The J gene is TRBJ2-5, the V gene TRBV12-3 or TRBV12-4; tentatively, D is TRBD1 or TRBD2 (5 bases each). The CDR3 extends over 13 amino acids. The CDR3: CASEVWTAGAKNF. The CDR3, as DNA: TGTGCCAGCGAAGTCTGGACCGCCGGGGCCAAGAACTTC.

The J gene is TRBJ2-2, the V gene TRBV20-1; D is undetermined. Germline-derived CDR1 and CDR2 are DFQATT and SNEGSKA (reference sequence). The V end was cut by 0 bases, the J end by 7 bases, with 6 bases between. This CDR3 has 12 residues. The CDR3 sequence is CSARDLGGELFF. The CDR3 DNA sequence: TGCAGTGCTAGAGATCTGGGCGGGGAGCTGTTTTTT.

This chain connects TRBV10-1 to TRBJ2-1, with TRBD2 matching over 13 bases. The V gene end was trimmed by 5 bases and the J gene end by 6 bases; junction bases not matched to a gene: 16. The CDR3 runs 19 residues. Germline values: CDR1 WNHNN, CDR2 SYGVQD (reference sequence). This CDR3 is CASSPPRRLAGGGSNEQFF. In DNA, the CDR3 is TGCGCCAGCAGTCCACCCCGTCGACTAGCGGGAGGTGGTAGCAATGAGCAGTTCTTC.

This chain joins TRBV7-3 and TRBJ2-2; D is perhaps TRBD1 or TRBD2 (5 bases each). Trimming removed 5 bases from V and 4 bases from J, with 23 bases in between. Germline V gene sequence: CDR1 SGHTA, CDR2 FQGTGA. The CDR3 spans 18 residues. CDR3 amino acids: CASSLQHWGPSSTGELFF. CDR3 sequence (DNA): TGTGCCAGCAGCCTCCAACATTGGGGACCCTCGAGCACCGGGGAGCTGTTTTTT.

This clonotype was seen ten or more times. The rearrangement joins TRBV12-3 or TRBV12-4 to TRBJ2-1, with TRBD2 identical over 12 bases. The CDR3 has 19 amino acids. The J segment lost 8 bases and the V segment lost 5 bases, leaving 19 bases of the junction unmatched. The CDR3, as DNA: TGTGCCAGCAGTCCAATGACTAGCGGGGGACCCGGGACCTATGATGAGCAGTTCTTC. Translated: CASSPMTSGGPGTYDEQFF.

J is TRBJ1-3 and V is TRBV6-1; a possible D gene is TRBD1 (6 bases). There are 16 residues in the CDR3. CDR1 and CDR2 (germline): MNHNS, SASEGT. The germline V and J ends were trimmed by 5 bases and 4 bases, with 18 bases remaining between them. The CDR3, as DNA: TGTGCCAGCAGTACTCGGCACAGGGAGAAGGGAAACACCATATATTTT. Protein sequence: CASSTRHREKGNTIYF.

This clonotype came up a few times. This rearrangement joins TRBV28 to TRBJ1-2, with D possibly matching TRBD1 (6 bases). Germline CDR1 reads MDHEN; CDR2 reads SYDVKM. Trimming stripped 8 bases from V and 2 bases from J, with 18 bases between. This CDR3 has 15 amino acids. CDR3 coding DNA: TGTGCCAGCGTTTGGGGGGCAGCGCGGAACTATGGCTACACCTTC. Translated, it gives CASVWGAARNYGYTF.

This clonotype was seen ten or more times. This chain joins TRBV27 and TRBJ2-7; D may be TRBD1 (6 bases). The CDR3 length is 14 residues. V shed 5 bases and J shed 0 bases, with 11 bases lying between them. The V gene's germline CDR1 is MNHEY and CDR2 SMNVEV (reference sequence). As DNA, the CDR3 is TGTGCCAGCAGTACAGGGCTCGACTCCTACGAGCAGTACTTC. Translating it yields CASSTGLDSYEQYF.

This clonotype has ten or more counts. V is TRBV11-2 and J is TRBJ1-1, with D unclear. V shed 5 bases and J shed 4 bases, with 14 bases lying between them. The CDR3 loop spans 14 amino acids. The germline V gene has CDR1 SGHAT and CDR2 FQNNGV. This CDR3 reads CASSPVAGITEAFF. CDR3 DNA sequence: TGTGCCAGCAGCCCGGTCGCGGGAATCACTGAAGCTTTCTTT.

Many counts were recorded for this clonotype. The CDR3 DNA sequence: TGCAGTGCTAGGAAGAGCTTAGCGGGGTACAATGAGCAGTTCTTC. Protein sequence: CSARKSLAGYNEQFF. The chain carries TRBV20-1 and TRBJ2-1, with 8 nucleotides matching TRBD2. This CDR3 spans 15 amino acids. Germline trimming cut 3 bases from V and 4 bases from J; bases unmatched to any gene: 8. The germline CDR1 and CDR2 sequences are DFQATT and SNEGSKA (reference sequence).

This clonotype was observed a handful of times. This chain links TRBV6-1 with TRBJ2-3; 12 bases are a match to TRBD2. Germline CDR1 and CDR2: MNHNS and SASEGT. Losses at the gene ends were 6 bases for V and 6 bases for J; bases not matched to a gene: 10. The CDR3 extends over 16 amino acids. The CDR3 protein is CASSPTSGSRSDTQYF. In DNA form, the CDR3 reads TGTGCCAGCAGCCCGACTAGCGGGAGCAGGTCGGATACGCAGTATTTT.